Listed below are T cell receptor beta chains from one sample, sequenced in a study of spatial heterogeneity in lung cancer. From the 5' RACE reads, TCRdb called clonotypes with MiXCR, one entry per CDR3 protein. The table records tens of thousands of distinct CDR3 sequences, approximately 6.3% of them present only once. The material was PBMCs, obtained at surgery. The receptors were gathered from a male donor with early-stage non-small cell lung cancer. Both conserved end residues are part of each CDR3. The D gene is left open where the match is weak. Clone sizes are given selectively: once, few, many, or a class where the clone is expanded.

clone_size: few
d_call: NA
j_call: TRBJ2-5
v_call: TRBV5-1
cdr3_aa: CASSPGQVPGETQYF
cdr3_nt: TGCGCCAGCAGCCCTGGACAGGTGCCGGGAGAAACCCAGTACTTC

clone_size: many
d_call: NA
j_call: TRBJ1-2
v_call: TRBV20-1
cdr3_aa: CSGRQNYGYTF
cdr3_nt: TGCAGTGGTAGACAGAACTATGGCTACACCTTC

clone_size: many
d_call: NA
j_call: TRBJ2-7
v_call: TRBV20-1
cdr3_aa: CSARENRAYEQYF
cdr3_nt: TGCAGTGCTAGAGAAAACAGGGCCTACGAGCAGTACTTC

clone_size: many
d_call: NA
j_call: TRBJ1-5
v_call: TRBV20-1
cdr3_aa: CSASDGGNQPQHF
cdr3_nt: TGCAGTGCTAGTGACGGAGGCAATCAGCCCCAGCATTTT

clone_size: many
d_call: NA
j_call: TRBJ2-5
v_call: TRBV12-5
cdr3_aa: CASGLEEETQYF
cdr3_nt: TGTGCTAGTGGTTTGGAAGAAGAGACCCAGTACTTC

clone_size: many
d_call: NA
j_call: TRBJ1-3
v_call: TRBV25-1
cdr3_aa: CASSGRVTGNTIYF
cdr3_nt: TGTGCCAGCAGTGGAAGGGTTACTGGAAACACCATATATTTT

clone_size: many
d_call: NA
j_call: TRBJ2-7
v_call: TRBV12-3/TRBV12-4
cdr3_aa: CASSYGDRGPWDEQYF
cdr3_nt: TGTGCCAGCAGTTATGGAGACCGGGGCCCATGGGACGAGCAGTACTTC

clone_size: NA
d_call: NA
j_call: TRBJ2-6
v_call: TRBV6-6
cdr3_aa: CASSYGNLVSGANVLTF
cdr3_nt: TGTGCCAGCAGTTACGGGAACCTTGTCTCTGGGGCCAACGTCCTGACTTTC

clone_size: few
d_call: TRBD1
j_call: TRBJ1-5
v_call: TRBV20-1
cdr3_aa: CSAGLTGEQPQHF
cdr3_nt: TGCAGTGCTGGACTGACAGGGGAGCAGCCCCAGCATTTT

clone_size: many
d_call: TRBD2
j_call: TRBJ2-1
v_call: TRBV2
cdr3_aa: CASSGTSGGINEQFF
cdr3_nt: TGTGCCAGCAGTGGGACTAGCGGGGGTATCAATGAGCAGTTCTTC

clone_size: many
d_call: NA
j_call: TRBJ2-3
v_call: TRBV5-1
cdr3_aa: CASSLEGSRDTQYF
cdr3_nt: TGCGCCAGCAGCTTGGAGGGTTCGAGGGATACGCAGTATTTT

clone_size: NA
d_call: NA
j_call: TRBJ2-5
v_call: TRBV9
cdr3_aa: CASSVGRAQETQYF
cdr3_nt: TGTGCCAGCAGCGTAGGTCGGGCCCAAGAGACCCAGTACTTC

clone_size: many
d_call: NA
j_call: TRBJ1-5
v_call: TRBV4-2
cdr3_aa: CASSFEYSNQPQHF
cdr3_nt: TGTGCCAGCAGCTTTGAGTATAGCAATCAGCCCCAGCATTTT

clone_size: many
d_call: NA
j_call: TRBJ2-1
v_call: TRBV7-7
cdr3_aa: CASSSRPQDEQFF
cdr3_nt: TGTGCTAGCAGCTCCCGGCCTCAGGATGAGCAGTTCTTC

clone_size: NA
d_call: TRBD1
j_call: TRBJ1-2
v_call: TRBV28
cdr3_aa: CASRPPGQAFYGYTF
cdr3_nt: TGTGCCAGCAGACCTCCGGGACAGGCCTTCTATGGCTACACCTTC

clone_size: many
d_call: NA
j_call: TRBJ2-2
v_call: TRBV14
cdr3_aa: CASSRGSPGELFF
cdr3_nt: TGTGCCAGCAGCCGGGGGAGTCCCGGGGAGCTGTTTTTT

clone_size: many
d_call: NA
j_call: TRBJ2-3
v_call: TRBV11-2
cdr3_aa: CASSLGPLGTSSDTQYF
cdr3_nt: TGTGCCAGCAGCTTAGGCCCCCTCGGAACGAGTTCAGATACGCAGTATTTT

clone_size: many
d_call: NA
j_call: TRBJ2-7
v_call: TRBV14
cdr3_aa: CASSPGPYEQYF
cdr3_nt: TGTGCCAGCAGCCCGGGGCCGTACGAGCAGTACTTC

clone_size: many
d_call: NA
j_call: TRBJ1-5
v_call: TRBV7-2
cdr3_aa: CASSSPGANQPQHF
cdr3_nt: TGTGCCAGCAGCTCACCGGGAGCGAATCAGCCCCAGCATTTT

clone_size: many
d_call: TRBD1
j_call: TRBJ2-3
v_call: TRBV12-3/TRBV12-4
cdr3_aa: CASSTGGTDTQYF
cdr3_nt: TGTGCCAGCAGTACAGGGGGCACAGATACGCAGTATTTT

clone_size: many
d_call: NA
j_call: TRBJ1-5
v_call: TRBV28
cdr3_aa: CVSIDSLSNQPQHF
cdr3_nt: TGTGTTTCAATCGACAGTCTTAGCAATCAGCCCCAGCATTTT

clone_size: NA
d_call: TRBD1
j_call: TRBJ1-3
v_call: TRBV18
cdr3_aa: CASSPQTGPGNTIYF
cdr3_nt: TGTGCCAGCTCACCACAGACAGGGCCTGGAAACACCATATATTTT

clone_size: NA
d_call: NA
j_call: TRBJ1-2
v_call: TRBV27
cdr3_aa: CASSFAGSYGYTF
cdr3_nt: TGTGCCAGCAGTTTTGCAGGAAGCTATGGCTACACCTTC

clone_size: many
d_call: NA
j_call: TRBJ1-2
v_call: TRBV14
cdr3_aa: CASSQEERGYGYTF
cdr3_nt: TGTGCCAGCAGCCAAGAGGAGAGAGGCTATGGCTACACCTTC

clone_size: many
d_call: TRBD2
j_call: TRBJ2-5
v_call: TRBV30
cdr3_aa: CAWSTERGAQETQYF
cdr3_nt: TGTGCCTGGAGTACAGAGCGGGGGGCGCAAGAGACCCAGTACTTC

clone_size: many
d_call: NA
j_call: TRBJ2-7
v_call: TRBV5-1
cdr3_aa: CASSLAPGVPGLSYEQYF
cdr3_nt: TGCGCCAGCAGCTTGGCCCCTGGAGTACCAGGGCTGTCCTACGAGCAGTACTTC